Each of the 27 T cell receptor beta chains below was sequenced from the same sample in a study of beta chain features in type 1 diabetes. cDNA synthesis used the whole RNA isolate, giving expressed TCRB sequences. Measured with immunoSEQ multiplex PCR; TCRdb has only the in-frame clones, and not every one. The sample lists about 900,000 clones, about a sixth occurring once. Sequencing was carried out using naive CD4+ T cells from blood. The origin of the receptors is a young woman in good health.

As concerns this clone: The same CDR3 can be traced to other DNA sequences in this sample. The chain combines TRBV15 with TRBJ2-7; no definite D call. This CDR3 region has 14 residues. Between the trimmed V and J ends, which lost 0 bases and 2 bases, there was a span of 8 bases. CDR1 and CDR2 from the germline V gene are LNHNV and YYDKDF (reference sequence). CDR3 loop: CATSRDPGAYEQYF. DNA for the CDR3: TGTGCCACCAGCAGAGATCCTGGCGCCTACGAGCAGTACTTC.

The chain joins TRBV18 to TRBJ1-1; the match to TRBD1 covers 7 bases. With V trimmed by 6 bases and J by 3 bases, 4 bases remained unmatched. The CDR3 covers 13 residues. Germline V gene data show CDR1 as KGHSH and CDR2 as LQKENI. The CDR3 reads CASSTDRDTEAFF. Written as DNA, the CDR3 is TGTGCCAGCTCTACCGACAGGGACACTGAAGCTTTCTTT.

This clone has only a few counts. The chain recombines TRBV7-6 with TRBJ2-1; the match to TRBD2 covers 10 bases. After removal of 1 base from V and 7 bases from J, the junction contained 7 bases not matched to a gene. The CDR3 is 16 amino acids. Germline V gene lookup returns CDR1 SGHVS and CDR2 FNYEAQ. CDR3 DNA: TGTGCCAGCAGCTTAGGGCCCAGCGGGAGGGCAAATGAGCAGTTCTTC. Its translation is CASSLGPSGRANEQFF.

The chain joins TRBV18 to TRBJ2-6, with D possibly TRBD2 on 6 matching bases. The CDR3 consists of 17 residues. Trimming left V 6 bases short and J 0 bases short, with 15 bases between. Germline-derived CDR1 and CDR2 are KGHSH and LQKENI. This CDR3 reads CASSAWRDDSGANVLTF. The CDR3 bases are TGTGCCAGCTCGGCGTGGAGGGACGACTCTGGGGCCAACGTCCTGACTTTC.

This chain joins TRBV14 and TRBJ2-2, with D maybe TRBD2 (5 bases). Per germline, CDR1 SGHDN and CDR2 FVKESK. Deletions cut 4 bases from V and 5 bases from J, with 14 bases between. This CDR3 has 15 residues. The CDR3 spells CASSLTERRTGELFF. CDR3 DNA sequence: TGTGCCAGCAGCCTCACCGAGAGGAGGACCGGGGAGCTGTTTTTT.

This chain connects TRBV29-1 to TRBJ2-3, with D hard to call. The CDR3 runs 14 residues. Germline CDR1 is SQVTM and CDR2 is ANQGSEA. Trimming took off 3 bases at V and 0 bases at J, with 10 bases between the two ends. The CDR3 protein is CSVDHKYSTDTQYF. CDR3 in DNA: TGCAGCGTTGATCACAAATATAGCACAGATACGCAGTATTTT.

This rearrangement joins TRBV11-2 to TRBJ1-2, with TRBD1 matching over 8 bases. This CDR3 has 17 residues. V lost 6 bases, J lost 4 bases, and 16 bases stayed unmatched. The germline CDR1 and CDR2 sequences are SGHAT and FQNNGV. CDR3 sequence reads: CASRQGQGRSGIYGYTF. In DNA, the CDR3 is TGTGCCAGCAGACAAGGACAGGGTAGATCTGGGATCTATGGCTACACCTTC. Using reference TRBV11-2 and TRBJ1-2 for the parts outside the CDR3, the full variable domain is EAGVAQSPRYKIIEKRQSVAFWCNPISGHATLYWYQQILGQGPKLLIQFQNNGVVDDSQLPKDRFSAERLKGVDSTLKIQPAKLEDSAVYLCASRQGQGRSGIYGYTFGSGTRLTVV.

This clone was seen a few times. This chain links TRBV7-9 with TRBJ2-5; the D gene is possibly TRBD1 (6 bases). The CDR3 is 14 residues long. Per the germline V gene, CDR1 is SEHNR and CDR2 is FQNEAQ (reference sequence). Trimming removed 1 base at V and 5 bases at J, with 11 bases between. This CDR3 reads CASSLGDDRETQYF. DNA for the CDR3: TGTGCCAGCAGCTTAGGGGACGACAGGGAGACCCAGTACTTC.

The chain couples TRBV6-5 to TRBJ1-5, with 7 positions matching TRBD1. The CDR3 runs 15 residues. Germline V gives CDR1 MNHEY, CDR2 SVGAGI. J lost 2 bases, V lost 6 bases, and 7 bases had no gene match. The DNA for the CDR3 is TGTGCCAGCAGAAAACAGGGGATGGGCAATCAGCCCCAGCATTTT. It translates to CASRKQGMGNQPQHF.

This clone came up a few times. The chain recombines TRBV11-3 with TRBJ2-1; TRBD2 might be the D (6 bases). Germline-derived CDR1 and CDR2 are SGHNT and YENEEA. V was trimmed by 5 bases and J by 6 bases, leaving 14 bases between them. CDR3 length: 14 amino acids. CDR3 sequence reads: CASSKEVGGNEQFF. The CDR3 DNA follows: TGTGCCAGCAGCAAAGAGGTGGGAGGCAATGAGCAGTTCTTC.

This clone has just a few counts. The chain recombines TRBV14 with TRBJ1-1; weak D call: TRBD1 (5 bases). V was pared by 4 bases and J by 4 bases, with 7 bases between. CDR1 and CDR2 (germline): SGHDN, FVKESK. The CDR3 consists of 12 residues. The CDR3 reads CASSPRVTEAFF. The CDR3 nucleotides are TGTGCCAGCAGCCCCAGGGTCACTGAAGCTTTCTTT.

This clone was seen a handful of times. This chain joins TRBV18 and TRBJ1-2; D is perhaps TRBD1 (5 bases). V was shortened by 6 bases and J by 4 bases, with 18 bases between the two germline ends. CDR3 length: 15 amino acids. Germline V gene sequence: CDR1 KGHSH, CDR2 LQKENI. The CDR3 sequence is CASSPGAPGSYGYTF. The DNA of the CDR3 is TGTGCCAGCTCGCCCGGGGCCCCAGGCAGCTATGGCTACACCTTC.

This clone was seen a few times. This chain uses TRBV4-3 with TRBJ2-1; TRBD2 matches 9 bases. The germline CDR1 and CDR2 sequences are LGHNA and YSLEER. The length of the CDR3 is 19 residues. After removal of 4 bases from V and 4 bases from J, the junction contained 17 bases not matched to a gene. The CDR3 DNA is TGCGCCAGCAGCCTCCAACCGGGACTAGCAGCGACGAAATACAATGAGCAGTTCTTC. Residues: CASSLQPGLAATKYNEQFF.

On this clone: Possible read error: a much larger clone is one base away. The chain joins TRBV7-2 to TRBJ2-1; D is undetermined. Germline CDR1 reads SGHTA; CDR2 reads FQGNSA. The CDR3 has 11 amino acids. The CDR3 DNA sequence: TGTGCCAGCAGCTCCCACAATGAGCAGTTCTTC. This translates into CASSSHNEQFF.

V usage is TRBV7-2 and J usage is TRBJ1-3; possible D gene TRBD1, 5 bases. V was shortened by 5 bases and J by 8 bases, with 16 bases between the two germline ends. Germline loops: CDR1 SGHTA, CDR2 FQGNSA. The CDR3 contains 14 residues. This CDR3 is CASSNGTSRDTIYF. CDR3 DNA sequence: TGTGCCAGCAGCAACGGGACTTCGCGGGACACCATATATTTT.

The chain couples TRBV7-3 to TRBJ2-7; 9 bases agree with TRBD1. Germline trimming cut 4 bases from V and 6 bases from J; bases unmatched to any gene: 4. CDR1 is SGHTA, CDR2 FQGTGA, per germline. CDR3 size: 13 residues. In nucleotides, the CDR3 is TGTGCCAGCAGCTGGGACAGGGAGGGCGAGCAGTACTTC. The encoded protein is CASSWDREGEQYF.

This clone was seen a handful of times. The rearrangement links TRBV18 to TRBJ2-1; 7 nucleotides agree with TRBD1. The CDR3 is made up of 15 amino acids. J lost 5 bases, V lost 4 bases, and 8 bases had no gene match. Per the germline V gene, CDR1 is KGHSH and CDR2 is LQKENI. The DNA for the CDR3 is TGTGCCAGCTCACTTTTAACAGGGGTGAACAATGAGCAGTTCTTC. Amino acid sequence: CASSLLTGVNNEQFF.

The chain combines TRBV18 with TRBJ2-7, with D maybe TRBD2 (5 bases). Trimming removed 0 bases at V and 12 bases at J, with 24 bases between. CDR1 is KGHSH, CDR2 LQKENI, per germline. The CDR3 runs 16 residues. Here the CDR3 reads CASSPPSLGQSGKRYF. In nucleotides, the CDR3 is TGTGCCAGCTCACCACCGTCATTAGGCCAGAGCGGTAAGCGGTACTTC. The variable domain in full, completed from reference TRBV18 and TRBJ2-7, reads NAGVMQNPRHLVRRRGQEARLRCSPMKGHSHVYWYRQLPEEGLKFMVYLQKENIIDESGMPKERFSAEFPKEGPSILRIQQVVRGDSAAYFCASSPPSLGQSGKRYFGPGTRLTVT.

CDR3 DNA: TGTGCCAGCAGCCTCCAAGGGCACCTCTACGAGCAGTACTTC. This gives the protein CASSLQGHLYEQYF. This chain uses TRBV27 with TRBJ2-7; D gene ambiguous. This CDR3 is 14 amino acids long. V lost 6 bases and J lost 3, with 15 bases in between. Germline V gene data show CDR1 as MNHEY and CDR2 as SMNVEV (reference sequence).

This sequence joins TRBV19 and TRBJ2-5, with a possible D match to TRBD1 (6 bases). V lost 5 bases, J lost 5 bases, and 12 bases lay in between. Per the germline V gene, CDR1 is LNHDA and CDR2 is SQIVND (reference sequence). CDR3 length equals 13 residues. As DNA, the CDR3 is TGTGCCAGTAGTGGTGGGGGCCGGGAGACCCAGTACTTC. Translating gives CASSGGGRETQYF.

The table lists this clone with a few counts. This chain uses TRBV4-3 with TRBJ2-2; 8 bases are shared with TRBD1. The germline gives CDR1 LGHNA, CDR2 YSLEER. This CDR3 has 14 amino acids. Trimming removed 4 bases from V and 7 bases from J; junction bases left unmatched: 5. In DNA form, the CDR3 reads TGCGCCAGCAGCCGCCAGGGGGCCGGCGGGGAGCTGTTTTTT. It translates to CASSRQGAGGELFF.

Only a few counts were recorded for this clone. The chain joins TRBV6-1 to TRBJ1-1; D gene unclear. This CDR3 has 12 amino acids. Deletions cut 7 bases from V and 4 bases from J, with 10 bases between. Germline CDR1 and CDR2: MNHNS and SASEGT. CDR3 loop: CASTLASTEAFF. The CDR3 DNA reads as TGTGCCAGCACTCTCGCAAGCACTGAAGCTTTCTTT.

This clone was counted only a few times. This rearrangement joins TRBV9 to TRBJ2-2; D might be TRBD1 (6 bases). V dropped 3 bases and J dropped 1 base, with 7 bases sitting between them. The CDR3 runs 14 residues. Germline-derived CDR1 and CDR2 are SGDLS and YYNGEE. CDR3 nucleotides: TGTGCCAGCAGCGGGACAGTGAACACCGGGGAGCTGTTTTTT. This codes for CASSGTVNTGELFF.

This rearrangement joins TRBV7-2 to TRBJ1-4; D might be TRBD1 (6 bases). V was trimmed by 3 bases and J by 6 bases, leaving 11 bases between them. This CDR3 comprises 14 residues. CDR1 and CDR2 from the germline V gene are SGHTA and FQGNSA. The CDR3 loop is CASSLRGGDEKLFF. The CDR3 DNA follows: TGTGCCAGCAGCTTGAGGGGGGGAGATGAAAAACTGTTTTTT.

The rearrangement links TRBV4-1 to TRBJ1-4; D is uncertain. V lost 1 base to trimming and J lost 7 bases, with 16 bases between them. CDR1 is MGHRA and CDR2 is YSYEKL in the germline V gene. The CDR3 is 16 amino acids. This chain's CDR3 is CASSQGGPSPGEKLFF. Here the CDR3 DNA reads TGCGCCAGCAGCCAAGGCGGGCCCTCCCCTGGTGAAAAACTGTTTTTT.

This clone was counted only a few times. The V call is TRBV7-2, the J call TRBJ2-3, with 7 nucleotides matching TRBD1. Germline V gives CDR1 SGHTA, CDR2 FQGNSA. The CDR3 totals 14 residues. The V and J ends lost 3 bases and 4 bases, in that order; junction bases with no gene match: 4. The CDR3 bases are TGTGCCAGCAGCTTGGACAGGTCCTCAGATACGCAGTATTTT. It yields the protein CASSLDRSSDTQYF.

This clone was counted a few times. The chain carries TRBV28 and TRBJ1-3; D gene ambiguous. With 6 bases removed from V and 0 bases from J, the gap between germline ends came to 9 bases. Per the germline V gene, CDR1 is MDHEN and CDR2 is SYDVKM. The CDR3 consists of 14 residues. CDR3 protein: CASSRRISGNTIYF. The DNA for the CDR3 is TGTGCCAGCAGCCGGCGGATCTCTGGAAACACCATATATTTT.